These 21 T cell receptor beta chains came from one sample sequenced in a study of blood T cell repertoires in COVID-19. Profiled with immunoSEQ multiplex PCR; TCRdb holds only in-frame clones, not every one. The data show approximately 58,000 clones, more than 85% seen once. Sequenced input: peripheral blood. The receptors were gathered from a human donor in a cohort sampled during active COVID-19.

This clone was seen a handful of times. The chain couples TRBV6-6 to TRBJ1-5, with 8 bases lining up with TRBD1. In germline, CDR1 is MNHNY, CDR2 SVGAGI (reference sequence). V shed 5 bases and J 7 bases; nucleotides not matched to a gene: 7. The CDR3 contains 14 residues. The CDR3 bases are TGTGCCAGCAGTCAGACAGGGGAGGGACAGCCCCAGCATTTT. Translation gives CASSQTGEGQPQHF.

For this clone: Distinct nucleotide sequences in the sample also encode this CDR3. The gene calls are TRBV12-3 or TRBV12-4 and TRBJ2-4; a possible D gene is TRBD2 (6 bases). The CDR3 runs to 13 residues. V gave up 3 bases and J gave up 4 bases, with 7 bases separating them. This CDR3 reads CASSFGGKNIQYF. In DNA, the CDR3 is TGTGCCAGCAGTTTCGGAGGGAAAAACATTCAGTACTTC.

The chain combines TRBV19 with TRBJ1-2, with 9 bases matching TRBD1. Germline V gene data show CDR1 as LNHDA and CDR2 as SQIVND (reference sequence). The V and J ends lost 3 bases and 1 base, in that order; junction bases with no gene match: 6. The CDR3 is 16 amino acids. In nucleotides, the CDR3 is TGTGCCAGTAGTATCTATCCGGGACAGGGTAACTATGGCTACACCTTC. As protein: CASSIYPGQGNYGYTF.

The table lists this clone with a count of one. CDR3 nucleotide sequence: TGTGCCTGGAGCATAGCCTCCCGTCAGCTACCGAATGAAAAACTGTTTTTT. Its translation: CAWSIASRQLPNEKLFF. The chain recombines TRBV30 with TRBJ1-4; D remains unclear. V dropped 3 bases and J dropped 5 bases, with 22 bases sitting between them. Germline CDR1 is GTSNPN and CDR2 is SVGIG (reference sequence). The CDR3 has 17 residues. The full variable domain, its missing parts supplied by reference TRBV30 and TRBJ1-4, is SQTIHQWPATLVQPVGSPLSLECTVEGTSNPNLYWYRQAAGRGLQLLFYSVGIGQISSEVPQNLSASRPQDRQFILSSKKLLLSDSGFYLCAWSIASRQLPNEKLFFGSGTQLSVL.

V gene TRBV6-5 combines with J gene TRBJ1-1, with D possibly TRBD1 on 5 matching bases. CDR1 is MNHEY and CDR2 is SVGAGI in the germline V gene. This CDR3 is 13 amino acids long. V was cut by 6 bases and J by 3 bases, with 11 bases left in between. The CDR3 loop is CASRPGGDTEAFF. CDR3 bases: TGTGCCAGCAGACCTGGGGGGGACACTGAAGCTTTCTTT.

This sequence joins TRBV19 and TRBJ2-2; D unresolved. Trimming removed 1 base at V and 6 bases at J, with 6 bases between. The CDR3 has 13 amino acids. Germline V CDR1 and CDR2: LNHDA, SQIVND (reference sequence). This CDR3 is CASSIGASGELFF. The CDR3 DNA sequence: TGTGCCAGTAGTATAGGAGCCTCCGGGGAGCTGTTTTTT.

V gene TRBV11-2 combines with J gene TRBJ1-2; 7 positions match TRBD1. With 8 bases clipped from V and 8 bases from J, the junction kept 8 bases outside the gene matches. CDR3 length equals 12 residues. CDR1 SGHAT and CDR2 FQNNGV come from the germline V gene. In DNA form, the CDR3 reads TGTGCCAGCGGTGGCCAGGGGGGCGGCTACACCTTC. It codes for CASGGQGGGYTF.

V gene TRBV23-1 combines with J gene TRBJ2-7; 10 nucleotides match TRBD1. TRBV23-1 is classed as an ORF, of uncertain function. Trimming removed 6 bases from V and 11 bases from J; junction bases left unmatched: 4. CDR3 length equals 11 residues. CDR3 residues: CASSPGTGEYV. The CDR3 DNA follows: TGCGCCAGCAGCCCCGGGACAGGGGAGTACGTC.

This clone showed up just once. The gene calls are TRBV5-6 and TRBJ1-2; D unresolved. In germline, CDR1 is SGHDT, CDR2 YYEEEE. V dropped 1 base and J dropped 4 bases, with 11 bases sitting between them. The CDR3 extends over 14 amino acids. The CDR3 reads CASSLLRARYGYTF. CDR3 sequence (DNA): TGTGCCAGCAGCTTGCTGAGAGCCCGCTATGGCTACACCTTC.

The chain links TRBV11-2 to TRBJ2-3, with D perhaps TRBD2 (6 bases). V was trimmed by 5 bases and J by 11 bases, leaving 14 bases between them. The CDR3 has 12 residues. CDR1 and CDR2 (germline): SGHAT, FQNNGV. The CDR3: CASSPARELQYF. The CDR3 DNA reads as TGTGCCAGCAGCCCCGCCCGGGAGCTGCAGTATTTT.

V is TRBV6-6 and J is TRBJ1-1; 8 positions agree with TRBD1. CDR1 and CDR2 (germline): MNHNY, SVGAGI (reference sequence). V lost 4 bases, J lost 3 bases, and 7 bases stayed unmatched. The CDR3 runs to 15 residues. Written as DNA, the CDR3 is TGTGCCAGCAGTTCCACCCTACAGGGGGACACTGAAGCTTTCTTT. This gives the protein CASSSTLQGDTEAFF.

The CDR3 here is CASSQDKGGRTWDTQYF. The CDR3 DNA reads as TGCGCCAGCAGCCAAGATAAGGGGGGGCGGACGTGGGATACGCAGTATTTT. This chain joins TRBV4-3 and TRBJ2-3; D possibly corresponds to TRBD2 (7 bases). Germline V lookup: CDR1 LGHNA, CDR2 YSLEER. Trimming took 0 bases from V and 6 from J, leaving 19 bases between them. This CDR3 has 17 residues.

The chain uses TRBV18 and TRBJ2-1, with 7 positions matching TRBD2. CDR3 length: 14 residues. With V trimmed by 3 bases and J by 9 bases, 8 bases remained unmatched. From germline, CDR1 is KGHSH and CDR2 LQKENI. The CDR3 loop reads CASSPGPLAAEQFF. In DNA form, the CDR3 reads TGTGCCAGCTCACCTGGTCCCCTAGCGGCTGAGCAGTTCTTC.

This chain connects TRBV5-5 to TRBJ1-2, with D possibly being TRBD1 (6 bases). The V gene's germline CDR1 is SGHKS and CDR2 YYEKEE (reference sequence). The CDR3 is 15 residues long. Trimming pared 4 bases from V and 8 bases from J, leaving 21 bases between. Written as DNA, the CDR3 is TGTGCCAGCAGCCCCCGTTCGGACAGACTTCCCGGCTACACCTTC. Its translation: CASSPRSDRLPGYTF.

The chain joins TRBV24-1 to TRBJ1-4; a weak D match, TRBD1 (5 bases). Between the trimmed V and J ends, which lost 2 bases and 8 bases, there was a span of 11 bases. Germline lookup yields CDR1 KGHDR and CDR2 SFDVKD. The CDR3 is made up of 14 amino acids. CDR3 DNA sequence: TGTGCCACCAGTGATTCACAGGTTGGCGAAAAACTGTTTTTT. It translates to CATSDSQVGEKLFF.

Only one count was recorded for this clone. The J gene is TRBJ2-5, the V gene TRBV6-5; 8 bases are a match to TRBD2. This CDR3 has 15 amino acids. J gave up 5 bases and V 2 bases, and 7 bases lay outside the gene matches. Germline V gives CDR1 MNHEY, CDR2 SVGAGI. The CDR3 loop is CASSYPGGGEETQYF. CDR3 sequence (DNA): TGTGCCAGCAGTTACCCGGGGGGGGGCGAGGAGACCCAGTACTTC.

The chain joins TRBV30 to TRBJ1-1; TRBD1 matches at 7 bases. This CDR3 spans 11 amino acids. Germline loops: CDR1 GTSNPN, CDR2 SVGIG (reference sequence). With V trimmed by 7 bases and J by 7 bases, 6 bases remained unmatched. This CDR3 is CASAGGIEAFF. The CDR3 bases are TGTGCCTCCGCAGGGGGGATTGAAGCTTTCTTT.

The chain's CDR3 is CASSQDITGGRTDTQYF. In DNA form, the CDR3 reads TGTGCCAGCAGCCAAGATATTACCGGGGGACGCACAGATACGCAGTATTTT. This sequence joins TRBV3-1 (or the pseudogene TRBV3-2) and TRBJ2-3; a weak D match, TRBD2 (6 bases). Between the trimmed V and J ends, which lost 0 bases and 1 base, there was a span of 14 bases. The germline gives CDR1 LGHDT, CDR2 YNNKEL (reference sequence). The CDR3 spans 17 residues.

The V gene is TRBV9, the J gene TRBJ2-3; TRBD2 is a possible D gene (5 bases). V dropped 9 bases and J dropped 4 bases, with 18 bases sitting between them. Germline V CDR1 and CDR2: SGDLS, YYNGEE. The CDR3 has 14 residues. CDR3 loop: CATTFLASADTQYF. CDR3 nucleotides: TGTGCCACCACCTTCCTAGCATCCGCAGATACGCAGTATTTT.

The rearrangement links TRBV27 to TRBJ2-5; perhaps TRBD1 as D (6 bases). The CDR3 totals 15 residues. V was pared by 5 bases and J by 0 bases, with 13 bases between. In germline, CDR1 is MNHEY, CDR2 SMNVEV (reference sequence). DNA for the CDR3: TGTGCCAGCAGTCGCACAGGGTCGTACCAAGAGACCCAGTACTTC. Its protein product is CASSRTGSYQETQYF.

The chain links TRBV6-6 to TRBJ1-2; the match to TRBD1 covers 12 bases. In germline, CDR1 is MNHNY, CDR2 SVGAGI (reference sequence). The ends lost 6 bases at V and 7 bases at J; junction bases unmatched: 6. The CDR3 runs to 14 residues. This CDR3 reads CASRRDRGLLGYTF. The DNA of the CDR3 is TGTGCCAGCAGACGGGACAGGGGGCTTCTTGGCTACACCTTC.